This T cell receptor (beta chain) was observed in a study of regulatory T cells in long-lasting Graves disease. The time point denotes: newly diagnosed GD, antithyroid drugs for less than 3 months. There was RNA extracted from PBMCs, and the TCR library was made from it. Arm-PCR of CDR3 regions and iRepertoire HTBI primers were the basis on which TCR beta libraries were built. TCRdb re-analysed the multiplex PCR reads in MiXCR, keeping a single row per CDR3 protein. Among roughly 520,000 distinct CDR3 sequences, about 12% were seen once, and the ten largest hold almost 9%. CDR1 is LGHNT, CDR2 FRNRAP, per germline. V gave up 11 bases and J gave up 9 bases, with 4 bases separating them. This CDR3 spans 8 amino acids. This clonotype showed up just a few times. The sample was also reused in another study, on T cells in Graves' hyperthyroidism and ophthalmopathy. From that study: A 13 V-J signature model discriminated ophthalmopathy versus stable hyperthyroidism.

This sequence joins TRBV12-5 and TRBJ2-2; no clear D. The sequences come from peripheral blood mononuclear cells (PBMCs), collected at new diagnosis, from a patient treated with antithyroid drugs. The TCR comes from a woman aged 25 to 39 with Graves disease. For the CDR3, the DNA is TGTGCTCGACGGGAGCTGTTTTTT. It translates to CARRELFF. The whole variable domain, remainder taken from reference TRBV12-5 and TRBJ2-2, is DARVTQTPRHKVTEMGQEVTMRCQPILGHNTVFWYRQTMMQGLELLAYFRNRAPLDDSGMPKDRFSAEMPDATLATLKIQPSEPRDSAVYFCARRELFFGEGSRLTVL.